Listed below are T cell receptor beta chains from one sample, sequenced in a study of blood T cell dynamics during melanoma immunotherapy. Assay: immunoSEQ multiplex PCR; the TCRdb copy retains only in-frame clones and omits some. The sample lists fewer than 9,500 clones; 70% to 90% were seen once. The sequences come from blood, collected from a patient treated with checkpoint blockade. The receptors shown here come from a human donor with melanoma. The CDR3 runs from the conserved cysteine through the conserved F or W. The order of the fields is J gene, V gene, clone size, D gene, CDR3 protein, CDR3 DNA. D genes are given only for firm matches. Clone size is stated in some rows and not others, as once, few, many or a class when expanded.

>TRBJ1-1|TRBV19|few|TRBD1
CASNRGPVNTEAFF
TGTGCCAGTAACAGGGGGCCAGTGAACACTGAAGCTTTCTTT
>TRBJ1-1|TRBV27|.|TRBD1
CASSWDRATEAFF
TGTGCCAGCTCCTGGGACAGGGCCACTGAAGCTTTCTTT
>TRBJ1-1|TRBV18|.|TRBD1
CASSPPAGGYTEAFF
TGTGCCAGCTCACCACCCGCAGGGGGTTACACTGAAGCTTTCTTT
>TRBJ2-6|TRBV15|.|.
CATSRSGPGAGANVLTF
TGTGCCACCAGCAGATCGGGCCCCGGGGCTGGGGCCAACGTCCTGACTTTC
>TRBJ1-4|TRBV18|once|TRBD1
CASSPQGQGAGEKLFF
TGTGCCAGCTCACCACAAGGACAGGGGGCCGGTGAAAAACTGTTTTTT
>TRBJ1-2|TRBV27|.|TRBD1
CASSGRTGGNYGYTF
TGTGCCAGCAGTGGCCGGACAGGGGGGAACTATGGCTACACCTTC
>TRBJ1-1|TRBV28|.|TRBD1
CASSSRQGWGTEAFF
TGTGCCAGCAGTTCCCGACAGGGATGGGGCACTGAAGCTTTCTTT
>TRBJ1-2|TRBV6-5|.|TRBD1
CASRATGGGVRYTF
TGTGCCAGCAGGGCGACAGGGGGCGGAGTACGCTACACCTTC
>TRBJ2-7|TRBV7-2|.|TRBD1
CASSLAAQGANYEQYF
TGTGCCAGCAGCTTAGCGGCCCAGGGGGCTAACTACGAGCAGTACTTC
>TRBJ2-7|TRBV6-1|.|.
CASSDFYEQYF
TGTGCCAGCAGTGATTTCTACGAGCAGTACTTC
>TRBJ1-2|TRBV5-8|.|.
CASSPPGFQDSNYGYTF
TGTGCCAGCAGCCCACCGGGGTTTCAGGACTCTAACTATGGCTACACCTTC
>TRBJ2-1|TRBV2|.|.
CASSVEGSYNEQFF
TGTGCCAGCAGTGTGGAGGGGTCCTACAATGAGCAGTTCTTC
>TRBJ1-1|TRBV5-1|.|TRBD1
CATRLGQENTEAFF
TGCGCCACGCGCCTGGGACAGGAAAACACTGAAGCTTTCTTT
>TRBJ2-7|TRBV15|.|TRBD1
CATSRGGTGASYEQYF
TGTGCCACCAGCAGAGGTGGGACAGGGGCTTCCTACGAGCAGTACTTC
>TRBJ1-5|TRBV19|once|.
CASSPGSYSNQPQHF
TGTGCCAGTAGTCCTGGTAGTTATAGCAATCAGCCCCAGCATTTT
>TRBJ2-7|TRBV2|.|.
CASSGTGPEQYF
TGTGCCAGCAGCGGCACAGGGCCCGAGCAGTACTTC
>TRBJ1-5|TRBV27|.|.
CASSFQGPDQPQHF
TGTGCCAGCAGTTTCCAGGGACCTGACCAGCCCCAGCATTTT
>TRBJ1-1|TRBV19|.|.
CASSIRDTEAFF
TGTGCCAGTAGTATCAGGGACACTGAAGCTTTCTTT
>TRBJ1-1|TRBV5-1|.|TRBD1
CASSEQGGVTEAFF
TGCGCCAGCAGCGAACAGGGGGGTGTCACTGAAGCTTTCTTT
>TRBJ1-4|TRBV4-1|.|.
CASSQRTPGANNEKLFF
TGCGCCAGCAGCCAGCGGACCCCAGGAGCGAATAATGAAAAACTGTTTTTT
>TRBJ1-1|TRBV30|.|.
CAWSVQVATEAFF
TGTGCCTGGAGTGTACAGGTGGCCACTGAAGCTTTCTTT
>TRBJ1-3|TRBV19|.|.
CATAPTRLSGNTIYF
TGTGCCACCGCACCAACAAGGCTCTCTGGAAACACCATATATTTT
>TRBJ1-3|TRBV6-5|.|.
CASSYEGPTSGNTIYF
TGTGCCAGCAGTTACGAGGGACCTACCTCTGGAAACACCATATATTTT
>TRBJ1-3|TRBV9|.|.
CASSPQISGNTIYF
TGTGCCAGCAGTCCACAGATTTCTGGAAACACCATATATTTT
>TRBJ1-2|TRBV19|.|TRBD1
CASIRQGDYGYTF
TGTGCCAGTATTAGACAGGGGGACTATGGCTACACCTTC
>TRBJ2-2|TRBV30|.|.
CAWRAWGRRTGELFF
TGTGCCTGGAGAGCATGGGGAAGGAGGACCGGGGAGCTGTTTTTT
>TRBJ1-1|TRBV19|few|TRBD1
CASSTDFGQGTEAFF
TGTGCCAGTAGTACCGACTTTGGACAGGGCACTGAAGCTTTCTTT
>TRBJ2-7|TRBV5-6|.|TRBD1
CASSLLGTGGDEQYF
TGTGCCAGCAGCCTCCTGGGGACAGGGGGGGACGAGCAGTACTTC
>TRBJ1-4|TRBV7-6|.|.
CASSRGEVEKLFF
TGTGCCAGCAGCAGGGGGGAGGTTGAAAAACTGTTTTTT
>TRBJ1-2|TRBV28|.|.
CASSLNNYGYTF
TGTGCCAGCAGTTTAAATAACTATGGCTACACCTTC
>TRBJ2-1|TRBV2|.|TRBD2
CASGWTIAGYNEQFF
TGTGCCAGCGGGTGGACTATAGCGGGATACAATGAGCAGTTCTTC
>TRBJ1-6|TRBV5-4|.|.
CASSFAGGASTSPLHF
TGTGCCAGCAGTTTCGCGGGAGGGGCCTCAACCTCACCCCTCCACTTT
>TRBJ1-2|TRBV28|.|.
CASSPQSYYGYTF
TGTGCCAGCAGTCCTCAGAGTTACTATGGCTACACCTTC
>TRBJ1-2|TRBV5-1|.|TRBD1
CASSLTGGFEGYTF
TGCGCCAGCAGCTTGACAGGGGGCTTCGAGGGCTACACCTTC
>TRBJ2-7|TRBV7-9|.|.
CASSLVGGYEQYF
TGTGCCAGCAGCTTAGTAGGGGGCTACGAGCAGTACTTC
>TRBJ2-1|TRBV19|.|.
CASSLVRRGEQFF
TGTGCCAGTAGCCTTGTCCGTCGTGGTGAGCAGTTCTTC
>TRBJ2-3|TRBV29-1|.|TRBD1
CSVPQGPLSTDTQYF
TGCAGCGTGCCACAGGGGCCCCTTAGCACAGATACGCAGTATTTT
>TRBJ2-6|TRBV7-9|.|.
CASSGGIRLSGSGANVLTF
TGTGCCAGCAGCGGAGGGATCCGGCTGAGCGGCTCTGGGGCCAACGTCCTGACTTTC
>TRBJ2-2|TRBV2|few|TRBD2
CASMRTSGGGELFF
TGTGCCAGCATGCGGACTAGCGGGGGCGGGGAGCTGTTTTTT
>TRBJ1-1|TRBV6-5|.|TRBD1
CASSQGQEAFF
TGTGCCAGCAGCCAGGGACAGGAAGCTTTCTTT
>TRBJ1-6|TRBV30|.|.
CAWSRPTYRGNSPLHF
TGTGCCTGGAGTCGCCCCACATACCGGGGGAATTCACCCCTCCACTTT
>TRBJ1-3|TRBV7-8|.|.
CASSLGGGNTIYF
TGTGCCAGCAGCTTAGGAGGTGGAAACACCATATATTTT
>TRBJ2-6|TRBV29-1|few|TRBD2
CSVVLAGDSSGANVLTF
TGCAGCGTTGTACTAGCGGGAGATAGTTCTGGGGCCAACGTCCTGACTTTC
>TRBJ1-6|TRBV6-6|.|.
CASSYQDTRAPLHF
TGTGCCAGCAGTTACCAGGACACCCGCGCACCCCTCCACTTT
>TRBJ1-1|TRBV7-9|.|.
CASSLDTENTEAFF
TGTGCCAGCAGCTTAGATACGGAGAACACTGAAGCTTTCTTT
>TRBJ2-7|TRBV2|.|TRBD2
CASDQTSEYEQYF
TGTGCCAGTGACCAGACTAGCGAGTACGAGCAGTACTTC
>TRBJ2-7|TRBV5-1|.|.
CASSLDLQGLGSYEQYF
TGCGCCAGCAGCTTGGACCTACAGGGCTTGGGGTCCTACGAGCAGTACTTC
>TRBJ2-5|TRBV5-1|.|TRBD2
CASSLTTSGEETQYF
TGCGCCAGCAGCTTGACAACTAGCGGGGAAGAGACCCAGTACTTC
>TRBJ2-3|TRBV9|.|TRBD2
CASSVVTSGGTQYF
TGTGCCAGCAGCGTCGTGACTAGCGGGGGTACGCAGTATTTT